This TCR beta chain is drawn from a study of blood T cell repertoires in COVID-19. On the study more broadly: PBMCs, B-cell-depleted T cells, or T cells were the source of the cDNA or gDNA that made up the material.

This clone was picked up one time. Trimming shortened V by 10 bases and J by 5 bases, and 12 bases separated the two germline ends. The CDR3 consists of 12 residues. In the original analysis: Amplification of reference gene primers was used by the study to estimate nucleated cell counts. Generated by immunoSEQ multiplex PCR, the TCRdb table keeps only in-frame clones and is missing some. For V, J and clone size, that table is used; D and trimming come from the DNA. The table lists about 140,000 clones, 80% to 90% of them singletons. J is TRBJ1-3 and V is TRBV12-3 or TRBV12-4; the D is unclear. The specimen was peripheral blood. The TCR comes from a man aged 55 to 69 with active or convalescent COVID-19. The chain's CDR3 is CATEKARNTIYF. The CDR3 nucleotides are TGTGCCACCGAAAAAGCTCGAAACACCATATATTTT.